These 22 T cell receptor beta chains were all obtained from the same sample, sequenced in a study of brain T cells in children with intractable seizures (TCRdb year 2021). In the paper's terms, the time point label means: resected brain tissue, or blood drawn just prior to surgery. The library was generated by the immunoSEQ multiplex PCR assay. TCRdb limited this immuneACCESS table to in-frame rearrangements with V and J called. A share of clones is missing; checked studies link under half to unresolved V genes, and the rest is unexplained. This sample holds fewer than 80,000 clones; about 96% were observed only once. The biggest ten clones account for around 0.4% of the sample. Here the sequenced sample was peripheral blood, taken at surgery. Source of these receptors: a boy in the first two years of life with focal cortical dysplasia and intractable seizures.

The chain couples TRBV9 to TRBJ2-2; D is perhaps TRBD1 or TRBD2 (5 bases each). Germline lookup yields CDR1 SGDLS and CDR2 YYNGEE. V shed 2 bases and J shed 4 bases, with 12 bases lying between them. The CDR3 loop spans 15 amino acids. The CDR3: CASSVEGWATGELFF. CDR3 nucleotides: TGTGCCAGCAGCGTCGAGGGGTGGGCCACCGGGGAGCTGTTTTTT.

This chain uses TRBV11-2 with TRBJ2-7; D is perhaps TRBD1 (5 bases). Per germline, CDR1 SGHAT and CDR2 FQNNGV. The CDR3 runs 13 residues. The ends were cut back, 3 bases at V and 4 bases at J, with 10 bases in the middle. The CDR3 protein is CASSFLGRYEQYF. CDR3 in DNA: TGTGCCAGCAGCTTCCTGGGGCGTTACGAGCAGTACTTC.

V gene TRBV7-9 combines with J gene TRBJ2-7; 9 bases fit TRBD1. J lost 5 bases, V lost 5 bases, and 10 bases had no gene match. The germline CDR1 and CDR2 sequences are SEHNR and FQNEAQ (reference sequence). The CDR3 spans 15 residues. CDR3 coding DNA: TGTGCCAGCAGCCCAAACGGACAGGGGCGGCACGAGCAGTACTTC. Residues: CASSPNGQGRHEQYF.

V gene TRBV18 combines with J gene TRBJ1-1; TRBD1 is a possible D gene (5 bases). The ends were cut back, 0 bases at V and 2 bases at J, with 10 bases in the middle. The CDR3 runs 15 residues. Germline V gene data show CDR1 as KGHSH and CDR2 as LQKENI. CDR3 nucleotide sequence: TGTGCCAGCTCACCACCCCCGGGGGTTAACACTGAAGCTTTCTTT. It translates to CASSPPPGVNTEAFF.

CDR3 protein: CASSSGQAIHNEQFF. The CDR3 DNA reads TGTGCCAGCAGCTCGGGACAGGCAATTCACAATGAGCAGTTCTTC. The V and J genes are TRBV7-7 and TRBJ2-1; 8 nucleotides match TRBD1. The CDR3 extends over 15 amino acids. The germline CDR1 and CDR2 sequences are SSHAT and FNYEAQ (reference sequence). V lost 4 bases to trimming and J lost 5 bases; unmatched junction nucleotides: 7.

The chain carries TRBV9 and TRBJ2-2, with D perhaps TRBD2 (5 bases). The CDR3 has 14 residues. The ends were cut back, 4 bases at V and 3 bases at J, with 10 bases in the middle. Germline values: CDR1 SGDLS, CDR2 YYNGEE. DNA for the CDR3: TGTGCCAGCAGCTACCCAGCGGACACCGGGGAGCTGTTTTTT. Its protein is CASSYPADTGELFF.

J is TRBJ2-2 and V is TRBV4-3; D is unresolved. V was cut by 0 bases and J by 2 bases, with 4 bases left in between. Germline CDR1 reads LGHNA; CDR2 reads YSLEER. The CDR3 is 14 residues long. The DNA for the CDR3 is TGCGCCAGCAGCCAAGACAGTAACACCGGGGAGCTGTTTTTT. It translates to CASSQDSNTGELFF.

The J gene is TRBJ2-7, the V gene TRBV5-8, with 11 bases that match TRBD2. From germline, CDR1 is SGHTS and CDR2 YDEGEE. The CDR3 runs 17 residues. Trimming removed 2 bases from V and 1 base from J; junction bases left unmatched: 8. CDR3 coding DNA: TGTGCCAGCAGCTTTGGGGCTAGCGGGGGGACGTCCTACGAGCAGTACTTC. Residues: CASSFGASGGTSYEQYF.

This chain joins TRBV2 and TRBJ1-2, with no clear D. The germline V and J ends were trimmed by 7 bases and 4 bases, with 19 bases remaining between them. Germline-derived CDR1 and CDR2 are SNHLY and FYNNEI. The CDR3 runs to 15 residues. CDR3 coding DNA: TGTGCCAGCACTACGGACGGAGCGGGGATCTATGGCTACACCTTC. Protein sequence: CASTTDGAGIYGYTF. The full variable domain, completed using reference TRBV2 and TRBJ1-2, is EPEVTQTPSHQVTQMGQEVILRCVPISNHLYFYWYRQILGQKVEFLVSFYNNEISEKSEIFDDQFSVERPDGSNFTLKIRSTKLEDSAMYFCASTTDGAGIYGYTFGSGTRLTVV.

The V gene is TRBV6-4, the J gene TRBJ2-5; 9 bases are a match to TRBD1. Per the germline V gene, CDR1 is MRHNA and CDR2 is SNTAGT. The CDR3 loop spans 19 amino acids. Trimming at V came to 0 bases and at J to 5 bases, leaving 16 bases not matched to a gene. CDR3 loop: CASSDSSRFGQGRGETQYF. CDR3 sequence (DNA): TGTGCCAGCAGTGACTCGAGCCGCTTTGGACAGGGGCGAGGGGAGACCCAGTACTTC.

The rearrangement links TRBV15 to TRBJ1-5, with TRBD1 as a possible D gene (5 bases). The germline V and J ends were trimmed by 3 bases and 0 bases, with 9 bases remaining between them. The CDR3 sequence is 15 residues long. Germline CDR1 LNHNV, CDR2 YYDKDF (reference sequence). The CDR3 reads CATSRYRFSNQPQHF. The DNA of the CDR3 is TGTGCCACCAGCAGGTACAGGTTTAGCAATCAGCCCCAGCATTTT.

The chain uses TRBV7-2 and TRBJ2-7; D may be TRBD1 (6 bases). V was trimmed by 5 bases and J by 3 bases, leaving 14 bases between them. Germline V gene lookup returns CDR1 SGHTA and CDR2 FQGNSA. The CDR3 contains 14 residues. The CDR3 loop is CASSKGGGGYEQYF. The CDR3 DNA reads TGTGCCAGCAGCAAAGGTGGGGGCGGCTACGAGCAGTACTTC.

V usage is TRBV6-5 and J usage is TRBJ1-2; no clear D. Germline V gene lookup returns CDR1 MNHEY and CDR2 SVGAGI. This CDR3 spans 13 amino acids. Trimming took 5 bases from V and 6 from J, leaving 13 bases between them. The DNA of the CDR3 is TGTGCCAGCAGTACCCCCGGGCCCAATGGCTACACCTTC. It encodes CASSTPGPNGYTF.

The chain is built from TRBV5-1 and TRBJ2-3; maybe TRBD1 (6 bases). This CDR3 is built from 17 residues. Trimming shortened V by 4 bases and J by 2 bases, and 20 bases separated the two germline ends. Germline V gives CDR1 SGHRS, CDR2 YFSETQ. The CDR3 bases are TGCGCCAGCAGCCCCGGAACGGAGACAGGTCCCACAGATACGCAGTATTTT. This gives the protein CASSPGTETGPTDTQYF.

The rearrangement joins TRBV2 to TRBJ2-3; TRBD1 might be the D (5 bases). Germline V gene data show CDR1 as SNHLY and CDR2 as FYNNEI. Trimming stripped 6 bases from V and 0 bases from J, with 16 bases between. The CDR3 is made up of 16 amino acids. The CDR3 bases are TGTGCCAGCAGATGGACAAGGGGCATCAGCACAGATACGCAGTATTTT. Translated, it gives CASRWTRGISTDTQYF.

The chain couples TRBV6-5 to TRBJ2-7, with D perhaps matching TRBD2 (5 bases). CDR3 length: 15 residues. The germline gives CDR1 MNHEY, CDR2 SVGAGI. V was cut by 6 bases and J by 3 bases, with 18 bases left in between. CDR3 bases: TGTGCCAGCAGCGAGGGCCCGATCCGCCTCTACGAGCAGTACTTC. Protein product: CASSEGPIRLYEQYF.

DNA of the CDR3: TGCGCCAGCCGCGACAGGGTTACCACGAATGAGCAGTTCTTC. It is translated as CASRDRVTTNEQFF. The gene calls are TRBV4-1 and TRBJ2-1, with 7 bases that match TRBD1. The J segment lost 7 bases and the V segment lost 8 bases, leaving 11 bases of the junction unmatched. Germline values: CDR1 MGHRA, CDR2 YSYEKL. This CDR3 is 14 amino acids long.

This chain links TRBV3-1 (or the pseudogene TRBV3-2) with TRBJ1-2; 7 bases fit TRBD1. CDR1 is LGHDT, CDR2 YNNKEL, per germline (reference sequence). Trimming at V came to 1 base and at J to 5 bases, leaving 7 bases not matched to a gene. The CDR3 has 15 residues. CDR3 nucleotide sequence: TGTGCCAGCAGCCAAGCTTCGGGACAGACGTATGGCTACACCTTC. This codes for CASSQASGQTYGYTF.

The chain carries TRBV24-1 and TRBJ2-1, with TRBD2 matching 12 bases. Trimming cost V 0 bases and J 5 bases; bases outside gene matches: 4. Germline V gene data show CDR1 as KGHDR and CDR2 as SFDVKD. The CDR3 has 17 amino acids. The CDR3 spells CATSDLPSGRANNEQFF. The CDR3 nucleotides read TGTGCCACCAGTGATTTGCCTAGCGGGAGGGCCAACAATGAGCAGTTCTTC.

This chain's CDR3 is CASSLEGYEQYF. Written as DNA, the CDR3 is TGCGCCAGCAGCTTGGAAGGCTACGAGCAGTACTTC. This rearrangement joins TRBV5-1 to TRBJ2-7, with D unclear. V was clipped by 0 bases and J by 3 bases, with 4 bases between them. Germline CDR1 and CDR2: SGHRS and YFSETQ. The CDR3 length is 12 residues. Variable domain in full (rest from reference TRBV5-1 and TRBJ2-7): KAGVTQTPRYLIKTRGQQVTLSCSPISGHRSVSWYQQTPGQGLQFLFEYFSETQRNKGNFPGRFSGRQFSNSRSEMNVSTLELGDSALYLCASSLEGYEQYFGPGTRLTVT.

The chain couples TRBV19 to TRBJ2-5; 7 nucleotides line up with TRBD1. Germline CDR1 LNHDA, CDR2 SQIVND (reference sequence). Trimming took 8 bases from V and 0 from J; bases not matched to a gene: 3. The CDR3 spans 13 residues. The CDR3: CASGTDHQETQYF. Written as DNA, the CDR3 is TGTGCCAGTGGGACAGACCACCAAGAGACCCAGTACTTC.

V gene TRBV21-1 combines with J gene TRBJ2-5; the DNA was not compared with TRBD2, the D call given in the table. TRBV21-1 is deemed a pseudogene. This CDR3 contains 10 residues. The CDR3 protein is CASRRETQYF. CDR3 bases: TGTGCCAGCAGGCGAGAGACCCAGTACTTC.